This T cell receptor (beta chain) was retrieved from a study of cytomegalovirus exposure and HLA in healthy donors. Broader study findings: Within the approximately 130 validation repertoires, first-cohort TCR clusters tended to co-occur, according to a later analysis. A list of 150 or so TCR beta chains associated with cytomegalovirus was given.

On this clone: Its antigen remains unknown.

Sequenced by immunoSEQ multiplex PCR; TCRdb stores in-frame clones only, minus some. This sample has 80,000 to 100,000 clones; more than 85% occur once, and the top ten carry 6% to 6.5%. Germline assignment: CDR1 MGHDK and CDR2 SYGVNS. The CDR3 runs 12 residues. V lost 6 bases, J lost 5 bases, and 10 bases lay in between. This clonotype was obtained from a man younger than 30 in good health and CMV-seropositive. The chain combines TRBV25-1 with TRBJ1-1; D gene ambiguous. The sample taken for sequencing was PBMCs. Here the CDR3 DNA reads TGTGCCAGCAGCGCAGGTTTGACTGAAGCTTTCTTT. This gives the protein CASSAGLTEAFF.